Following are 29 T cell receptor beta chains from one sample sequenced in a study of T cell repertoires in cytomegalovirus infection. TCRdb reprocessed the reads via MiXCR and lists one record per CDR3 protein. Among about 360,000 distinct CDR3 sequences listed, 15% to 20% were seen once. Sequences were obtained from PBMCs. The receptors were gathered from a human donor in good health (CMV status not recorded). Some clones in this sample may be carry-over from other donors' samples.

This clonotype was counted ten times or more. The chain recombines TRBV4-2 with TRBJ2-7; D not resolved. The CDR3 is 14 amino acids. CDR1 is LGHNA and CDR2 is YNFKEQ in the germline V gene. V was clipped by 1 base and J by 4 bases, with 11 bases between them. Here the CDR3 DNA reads TGTGCCAGCAGCCAAGGGTCCGGTCGTTACGAGCAGTACTTC. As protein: CASSQGSGRYEQYF.

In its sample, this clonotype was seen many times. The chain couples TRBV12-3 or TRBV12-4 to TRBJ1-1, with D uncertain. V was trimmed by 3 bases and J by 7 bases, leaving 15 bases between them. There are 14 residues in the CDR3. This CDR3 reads CASSLSRSRIEAFF. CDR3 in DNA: TGTGCCAGCAGTTTGAGTCGCTCGAGGATTGAAGCTTTCTTT.

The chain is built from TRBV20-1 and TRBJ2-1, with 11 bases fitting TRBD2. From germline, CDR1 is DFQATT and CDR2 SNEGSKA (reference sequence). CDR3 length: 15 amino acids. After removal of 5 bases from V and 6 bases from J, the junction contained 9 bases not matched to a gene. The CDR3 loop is CSAVHSGGGANEQFF. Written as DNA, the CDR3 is TGCAGTGCTGTACATAGCGGGGGGGGAGCCAATGAGCAGTTCTTC.

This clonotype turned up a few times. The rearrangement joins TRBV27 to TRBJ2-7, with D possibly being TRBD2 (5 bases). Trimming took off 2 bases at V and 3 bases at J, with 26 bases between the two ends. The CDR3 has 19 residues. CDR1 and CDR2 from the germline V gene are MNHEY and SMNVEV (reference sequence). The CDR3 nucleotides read TGTGCCAGCAGTTTAAGCGGATCCGGTCTCACCTCGGGTCTCTACGAGCAGTACTTC. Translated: CASSLSGSGLTSGLYEQYF.

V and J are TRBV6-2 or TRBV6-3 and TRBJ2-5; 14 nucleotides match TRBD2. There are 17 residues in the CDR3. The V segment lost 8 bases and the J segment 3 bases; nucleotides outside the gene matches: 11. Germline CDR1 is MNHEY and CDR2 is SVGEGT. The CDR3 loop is CASRGLAGVVVKETQYF. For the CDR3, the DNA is TGTGCCAGCCGGGGACTAGCGGGAGTGGTGGTGAAAGAGACCCAGTACTTC.

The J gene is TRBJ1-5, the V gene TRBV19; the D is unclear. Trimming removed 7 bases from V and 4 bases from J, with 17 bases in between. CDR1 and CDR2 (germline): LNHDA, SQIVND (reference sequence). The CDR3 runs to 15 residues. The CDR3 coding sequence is TGTGCCAGTACCATCTTCGGCTTCGGAAATCAGCCCCAGCATTTT. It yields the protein CASTIFGFGNQPQHF. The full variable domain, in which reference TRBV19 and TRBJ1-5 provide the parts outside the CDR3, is DGGITQSPKYLFRKEGQNVTLSCEQNLNHDAMYWYRQDPGQGLRLIYYSQIVNDFQKGDIAEGYSVSREKKESFPLTVTSAQKNPTAFYLCASTIFGFGNQPQHFGDGTRLSIL.

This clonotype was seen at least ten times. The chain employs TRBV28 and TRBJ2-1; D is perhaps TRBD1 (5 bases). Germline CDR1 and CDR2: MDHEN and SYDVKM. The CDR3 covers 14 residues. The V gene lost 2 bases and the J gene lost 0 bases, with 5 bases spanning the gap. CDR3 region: CASSLRGSYNEQFF. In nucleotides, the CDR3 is TGTGCCAGCAGTTTAAGGGGCTCCTACAATGAGCAGTTCTTC.

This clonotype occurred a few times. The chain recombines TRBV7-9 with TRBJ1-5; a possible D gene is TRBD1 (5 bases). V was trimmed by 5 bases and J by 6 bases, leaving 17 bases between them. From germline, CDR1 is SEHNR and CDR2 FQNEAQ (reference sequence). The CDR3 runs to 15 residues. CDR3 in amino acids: CASSLGRATGQPQHF. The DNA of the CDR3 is TGTGCCAGCAGCCTGGGACGGGCGACGGGTCAGCCCCAGCATTTT.

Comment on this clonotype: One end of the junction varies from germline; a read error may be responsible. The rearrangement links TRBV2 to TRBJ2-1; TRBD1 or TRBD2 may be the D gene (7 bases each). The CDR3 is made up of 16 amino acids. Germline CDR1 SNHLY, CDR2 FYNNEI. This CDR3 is CASSPGGRGLYNEQLF. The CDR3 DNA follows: TGTGCCAGCAGCCCAGGTGGGAGGGGGCTCTACAATGAGCAGTTATTC.

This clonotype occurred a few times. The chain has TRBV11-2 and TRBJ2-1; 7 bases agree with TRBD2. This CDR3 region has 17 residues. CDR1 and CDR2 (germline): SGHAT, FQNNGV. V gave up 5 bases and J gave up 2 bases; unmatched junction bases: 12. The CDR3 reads CASSPHLLAATYNEQFF. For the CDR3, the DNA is TGTGCCAGCAGCCCCCACCTCCTAGCGGCAACCTACAATGAGCAGTTCTTC.

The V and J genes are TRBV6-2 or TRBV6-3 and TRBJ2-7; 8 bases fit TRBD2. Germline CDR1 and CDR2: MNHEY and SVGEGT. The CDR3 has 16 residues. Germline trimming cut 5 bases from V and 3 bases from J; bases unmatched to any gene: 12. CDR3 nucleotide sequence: TGTGCCAGCAGTCAGCCGGGACTAGTTTCTGACTACGAGCAGTACTTC. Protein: CASSQPGLVSDYEQYF.

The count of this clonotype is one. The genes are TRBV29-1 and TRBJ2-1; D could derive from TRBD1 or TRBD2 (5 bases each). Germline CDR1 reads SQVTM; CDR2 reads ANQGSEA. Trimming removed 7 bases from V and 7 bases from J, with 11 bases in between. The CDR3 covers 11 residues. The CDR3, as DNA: TGCAGCGCAGGGTGGGGGAATGAGCAGTTCTTC. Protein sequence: CSAGWGNEQFF.

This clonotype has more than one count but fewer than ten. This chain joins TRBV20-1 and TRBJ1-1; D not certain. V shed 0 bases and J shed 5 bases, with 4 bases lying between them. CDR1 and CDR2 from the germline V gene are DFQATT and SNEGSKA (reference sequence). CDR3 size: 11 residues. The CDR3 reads CSARDMTEAFF. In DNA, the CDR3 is TGCAGTGCTAGAGATATGACTGAAGCTTTCTTT.

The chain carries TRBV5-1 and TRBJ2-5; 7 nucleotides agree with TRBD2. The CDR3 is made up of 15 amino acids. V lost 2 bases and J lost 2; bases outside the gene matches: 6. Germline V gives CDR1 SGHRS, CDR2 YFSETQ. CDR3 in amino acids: CASSFTSVTQETQYF. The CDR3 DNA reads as TGCGCCAGCAGCTTTACTAGCGTGACTCAAGAGACCCAGTACTTC.

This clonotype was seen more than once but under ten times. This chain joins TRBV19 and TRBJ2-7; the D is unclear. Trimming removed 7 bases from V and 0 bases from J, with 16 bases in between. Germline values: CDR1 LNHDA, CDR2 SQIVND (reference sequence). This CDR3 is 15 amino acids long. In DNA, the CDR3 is TGTGCCAGTACCCCCCCGCCGGGTCCCTCCTACGAGCAGTACTTC. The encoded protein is CASTPPPGPSYEQYF.

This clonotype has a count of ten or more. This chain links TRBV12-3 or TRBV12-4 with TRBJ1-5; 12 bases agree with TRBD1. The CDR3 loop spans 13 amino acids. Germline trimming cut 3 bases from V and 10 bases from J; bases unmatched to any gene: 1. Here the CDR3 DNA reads TGTGCCAGCAGTTTTGGGACAGGGGGCCCCCAGCATTTT. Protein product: CASSFGTGGPQHF.

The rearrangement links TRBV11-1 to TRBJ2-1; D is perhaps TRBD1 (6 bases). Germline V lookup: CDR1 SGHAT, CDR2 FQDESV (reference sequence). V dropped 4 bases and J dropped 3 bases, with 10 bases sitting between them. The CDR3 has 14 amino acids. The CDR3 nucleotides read TGTGCCAGCAGCTCCGGACAGTACTACAATGAGCAGTTCTTC. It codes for CASSSGQYYNEQFF.

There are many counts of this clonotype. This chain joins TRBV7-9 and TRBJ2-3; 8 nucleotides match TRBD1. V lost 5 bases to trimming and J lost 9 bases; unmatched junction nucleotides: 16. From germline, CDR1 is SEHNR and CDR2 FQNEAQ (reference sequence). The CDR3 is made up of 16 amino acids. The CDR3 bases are TGTGCCAGCAGCCAATGGGGGACAGGCAGCCACGGGACGCAGTATTTT. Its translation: CASSQWGTGSHGTQYF.

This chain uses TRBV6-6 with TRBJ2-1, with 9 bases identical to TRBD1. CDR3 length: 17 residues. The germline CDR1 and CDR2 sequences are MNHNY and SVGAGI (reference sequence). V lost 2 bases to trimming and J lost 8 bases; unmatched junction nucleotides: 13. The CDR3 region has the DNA TGTGCCAGCAGTTACCCGTCCGGGACAGGGTGGGGCGATGAGCAGTTCTTC. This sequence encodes CASSYPSGTGWGDEQFF.

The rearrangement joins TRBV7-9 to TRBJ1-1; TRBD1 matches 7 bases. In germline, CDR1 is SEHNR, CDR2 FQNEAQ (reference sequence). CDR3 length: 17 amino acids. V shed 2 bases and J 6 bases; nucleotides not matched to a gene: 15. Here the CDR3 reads CASSLNPRQGGTPEAFF. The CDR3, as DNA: TGTGCCAGCAGCTTAAACCCCAGACAGGGAGGAACCCCTGAAGCTTTCTTT.

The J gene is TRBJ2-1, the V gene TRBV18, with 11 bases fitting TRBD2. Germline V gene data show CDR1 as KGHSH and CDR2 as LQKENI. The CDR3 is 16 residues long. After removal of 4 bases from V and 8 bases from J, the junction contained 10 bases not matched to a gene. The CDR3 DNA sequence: TGTGCCAGCTCACACGAGACTAGCGGGACCTATGATGAGCAGTTCTTC. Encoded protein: CASSHETSGTYDEQFF.

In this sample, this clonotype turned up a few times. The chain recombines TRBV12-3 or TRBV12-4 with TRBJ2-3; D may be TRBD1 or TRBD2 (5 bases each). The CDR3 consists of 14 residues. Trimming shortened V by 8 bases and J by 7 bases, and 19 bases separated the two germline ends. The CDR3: CASGTGGGRNTQYF. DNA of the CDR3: TGTGCCAGCGGTACGGGTGGGGGTCGGAATACGCAGTATTTT.

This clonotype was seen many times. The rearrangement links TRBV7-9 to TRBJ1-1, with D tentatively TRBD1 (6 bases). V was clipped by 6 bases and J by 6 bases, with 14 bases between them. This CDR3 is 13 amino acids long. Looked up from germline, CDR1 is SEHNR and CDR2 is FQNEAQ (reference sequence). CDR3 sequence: CASSYTGSAEAFF. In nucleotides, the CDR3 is TGTGCCAGCAGTTACACAGGGTCTGCTGAAGCTTTCTTT.

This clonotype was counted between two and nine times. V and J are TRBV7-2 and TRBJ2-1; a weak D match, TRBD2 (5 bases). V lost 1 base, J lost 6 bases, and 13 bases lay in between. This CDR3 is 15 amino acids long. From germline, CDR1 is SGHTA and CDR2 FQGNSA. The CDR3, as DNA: TGTGCCAGCAGCTTAGACGGACTGTGGGTCAATGAGCAGTTCTTC. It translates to CASSLDGLWVNEQFF.

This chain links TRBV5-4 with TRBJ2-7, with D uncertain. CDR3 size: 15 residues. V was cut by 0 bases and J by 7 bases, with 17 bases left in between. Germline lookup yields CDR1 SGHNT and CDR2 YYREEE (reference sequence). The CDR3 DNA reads TGTGCCAGCAGCTTGGGTGGGTTCGTCGGAGTTGAGCAGTACTTC. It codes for CASSLGGFVGVEQYF.

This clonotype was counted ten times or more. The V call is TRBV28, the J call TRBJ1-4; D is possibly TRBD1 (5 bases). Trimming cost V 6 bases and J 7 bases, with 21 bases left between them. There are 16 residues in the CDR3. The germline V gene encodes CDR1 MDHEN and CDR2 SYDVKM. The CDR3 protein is CASRQGPGTRAEKLFF. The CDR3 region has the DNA TGTGCCAGCAGGCAAGGGCCCGGGACTCGGGCTGAAAAACTGTTTTTT.

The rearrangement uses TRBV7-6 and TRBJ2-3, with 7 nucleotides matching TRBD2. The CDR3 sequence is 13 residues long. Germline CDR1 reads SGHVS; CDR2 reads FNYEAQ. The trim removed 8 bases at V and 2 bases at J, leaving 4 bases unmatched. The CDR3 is CASLAGNTDTQYF. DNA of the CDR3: TGTGCCAGCTTAGCGGGCAACACAGATACGCAGTATTTT.

The chain's CDR3 is CASSQDQGFGNTIYF. The DNA for the CDR3 is TGTGCCAGCAGCCAAGATCAGGGTTTTGGAAACACCATATATTTT. The gene calls are TRBV14 and TRBJ1-3; D perhaps matches TRBD1 (5 bases). This CDR3 contains 15 residues. Germline CDR1 and CDR2: SGHDN and FVKESK. Trimming stripped 0 bases from V and 3 bases from J, with 9 bases between.

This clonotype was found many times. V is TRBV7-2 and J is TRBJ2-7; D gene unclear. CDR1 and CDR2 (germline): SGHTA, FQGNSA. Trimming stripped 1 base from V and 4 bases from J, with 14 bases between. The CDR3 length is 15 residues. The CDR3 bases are TGTGCCAGCAGCTTAGGCATCTATGCCAAATACGAGCAGTACTTC. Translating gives CASSLGIYAKYEQYF.